This TCR beta chain was identified during a study of blood T cells in healthy people across ages. CDR1 is SQVTM and CDR2 is ANQGSEA in the germline V gene. V lost 6 bases and J 0 bases, leaving 15 bases between the germline ends. The CDR3 sequence is 14 residues long. The table lists this clonotype with a few counts. A sample-barcoded 5' primer and a J-beta primer mix were used in a second PCR of about 6 to 11 cycles. TCRdb recomputed calls from the 5' RACE reads with MiXCR, one row per CDR3 protein. The sample has over 1,300,000 distinct CDR3 sequences; roughly 60% are singletons. The sample comprised blood. The receptor's source is a man younger than 30 in good health. The rearrangement uses TRBV29-1 and TRBJ2-7; D is possibly TRBD1 (5 bases). The CDR3 spells CSVKDTLNSYEQYF. In DNA form, the CDR3 reads TGCAGCGTGAAGGACACCCTTAACTCCTACGAGCAGTACTTC.